This TCR beta chain is from a study of T cells after yellow fever vaccination. Whole-study findings and limits: Re-detected after boosting: most primary clones, about 95% of CD4 and about 85% of CD8.

TCRdb re-derived calls from the 5' RACE reads in MiXCR, one entry per CDR3 protein. The profile shows just under 600,000 distinct CDR3 sequences, approximately 13% of them singletons. This clonotype has more than one count but fewer than ten. What it binds is unknown. CDR1 is SGHAT and CDR2 is FQNNGV in the germline V gene. J lost 1 base, V lost 2 bases, and 8 bases had no gene match. The CDR3 loop spans 17 amino acids. V usage is TRBV11-2 and J usage is TRBJ2-4; 7 bases line up with TRBD2. This sequence was found in a man aged 30 to 39 who received the YFV17D yellow fever vaccine. Sequencing was performed on PBMCs, taken on the day of the yellow fever booster vaccination. Here the CDR3 reads CASSLRGGGSAKNIQYF. In nucleotides, the CDR3 is TGTGCCAGCAGCTTAAGGGGCGGCGGGAGCGCCAAAAACATTCAGTACTTC.